These 11 T cell receptor beta chains were all obtained from the same sample, sequenced in a study. MiXCR was run by TCRdb on the 5' RACE reads, yielding one entry per CDR3 protein. Counted here are 53,000 or so distinct CDR3 sequences, approximately 24% occurring once; the ten biggest clones make up 2.5% to 4%. The sample comprised tumor-infiltrating naive CD4+ T cells sorted from the breast tumor. The subset is: naive CD4+ T cells, CD4+CD45RA+CD25-. The receptors originated from a female donor with breast cancer.

This clonotype was counted at least ten times. The chain joins TRBV20-1 to TRBJ2-1; D is unclear. Germline V gene data show CDR1 as DFQATT and CDR2 as SNEGSKA (reference sequence). There are 11 residues in the CDR3. In DNA, the CDR3 is TGCAGCGTCAGCTCCTACAATGAGCAGTTCTTC. Translated: CSVSSYNEQFF.

This clonotype appeared a few times. This chain joins TRBV3-1 and TRBJ1-1; D call uncertain. This CDR3 contains 13 residues. V was shortened by 1 base and J by 3 bases, with 6 bases between the two germline ends. Germline V CDR1 and CDR2: LGHDT, YNNKEL (reference sequence). In nucleotides, the CDR3 is TGTGCCAGCAGCCAAGGAGTTTACACTGAAGCTTTCTTT. Translated, it gives CASSQGVYTEAFF. Complete variable domain (other parts from reference TRBV3-1 and TRBJ1-1): DTAVSQTPKYLVTQMGNDKSIKCEQNLGHDTMYWYKQDSKKFLKIMFSYNNKELIINETVPNRFSPKSPDKAHLNLHINSLELGDSAVYFCASSQGVYTEAFFGQGTRLTVV.

This clonotype was seen a few times. This rearrangement joins TRBV20-1 to TRBJ1-2, with TRBD1 matching over 7 bases. V lost 2 bases and J lost 8; bases outside the gene matches: 8. The V gene's germline CDR1 is DFQATT and CDR2 SNEGSKA (reference sequence). The CDR3 length is 13 residues. CDR3 sequence: CSARYTGARGYTF. The CDR3 nucleotides read TGCAGTGCTAGATATACAGGGGCTCGCGGCTACACCTTC.

This clonotype was detected only a few times. This sequence joins TRBV7-8 and TRBJ1-5; no reliable D call. The germline V gene encodes CDR1 SGHVS and CDR2 FQNEAQ. This CDR3 has 16 residues. Deletions cut 5 bases from V and 5 bases from J, with 19 bases between. CDR3 protein: CASSPKYLAPDQPQHF. DNA of the CDR3: TGTGCCAGCAGCCCCAAATACCTCGCCCCGGATCAGCCCCAGCATTTT.

In its sample, this clonotype was seen many times. The chain recombines TRBV7-2 with TRBJ2-5; 12 positions agree with TRBD2. The trim removed 3 bases at V and 5 bases at J, leaving 4 bases unmatched. Germline CDR1 is SGHTA and CDR2 is FQGNSA. The CDR3 loop spans 15 amino acids. The CDR3 spells CASSFPSGGGETQYF. In DNA, the CDR3 is TGTGCCAGCAGCTTCCCTAGCGGGGGGGGGGAGACCCAGTACTTC.

This clonotype was found a few times. V and J are TRBV24-1 and TRBJ2-1; D may be TRBD1 (5 bases). Trimming took 3 bases from V and 7 from J, leaving 9 bases between them. Per germline, CDR1 KGHDR and CDR2 SFDVKD. The CDR3 runs to 13 residues. In nucleotides, the CDR3 is TGTGCCACCAGTGATCCAGGGTCGAATGAGCAGTTCTTC. Protein product: CATSDPGSNEQFF.

This clonotype was counted between two and nine times. The chain recombines TRBV20-1 with TRBJ1-2; maybe TRBD1 (6 bases). Germline values: CDR1 DFQATT, CDR2 SNEGSKA (reference sequence). The CDR3 spans 12 residues. Trimming pared 7 bases from V and 8 bases from J, leaving 17 bases between. CDR3 DNA sequence: TGCAGTGTGGTGGGGGCGAGTGAAGGCTACACCTTC. Translating it yields CSVVGASEGYTF.

The rearrangement joins TRBV2 to TRBJ1-2; unclear D gene. CDR1 is SNHLY and CDR2 is FYNNEI in the germline V gene. The CDR3 has 13 residues. Trimming stripped 3 bases from V and 5 bases from J, with 10 bases between. The CDR3 DNA reads as TGTGCCAGCAGTGAGGCAGCTCCATATGGCTACACCTTC. Translated: CASSEAAPYGYTF.

The V gene is TRBV7-2, the J gene TRBJ2-3; D unresolved. The germline V gene encodes CDR1 SGHTA and CDR2 FQGNSA. The V end lost 3 bases, the J end lost 3 bases, and 7 bases lay between the germline ends. This CDR3 has 13 amino acids. CDR3 coding DNA: TGTGCCAGCAGCTTCGAGGAAACAGATACGCAGTATTTT. Translating it yields CASSFEETDTQYF.

V usage is TRBV4-1 and J usage is TRBJ2-1, with D possibly being TRBD2 (5 bases). Germline assignment: CDR1 MGHRA and CDR2 YSYEKL. V lost 4 bases and J lost 3, with 10 bases in between. CDR3 length equals 14 residues. The CDR3 nucleotides read TGCGCCAGCAGCCCCGGACTGAACTACAATGAGCAGTTCTTC. As protein: CASSPGLNYNEQFF.

This chain uses TRBV20-1 with TRBJ2-3, with D tentatively TRBD2 (6 bases). This CDR3 has 14 amino acids. Trimming took off 1 base at V and 5 bases at J, with 13 bases between the two ends. Germline CDR1 and CDR2: DFQATT and SNEGSKA (reference sequence). CDR3 region: CSARVGTGVDTQYF. Here the CDR3 DNA reads TGCAGTGCTAGAGTTGGGACTGGGGTAGATACGCAGTATTTT.